The sequence of this T cell receptor beta chain was determined in a study of cytomegalovirus exposure and HLA in healthy donors. The study ran its PCR with 60 Vbeta and 13 Jbeta primers. Sequencing used immunoSEQ multiplex PCR; TCRdb keeps in-frame clones, though not all of them. The sample shows under 250,000 clones, over 65% of them seen only once. The CDR3 covers 14 residues. V was clipped by 1 base and J by 7 bases; unmatched bases: 5. The V gene's germline CDR1 is SGHDT and CDR2 YYEEEE. Sequencing was performed on PBMCs. This clonotype was obtained from a human donor in good health. The chain recombines TRBV5-6 with TRBJ2-7; 10 positions match TRBD2. CDR3: CASSLLAGASEQYF. CDR3 nucleotides: TGTGCCAGCAGCTTGCTAGCGGGAGCGTCGGAGCAGTACTTC.